The next 22 T cell receptor beta chains were all read from a single sample in a study of spatial heterogeneity in lung cancer (dated by TCRdb to the late 2010s). The paper as a whole reports these results and caveats: The tumor nonsynonymous mutation count correlated with the number of expanded alpha and beta TCRs within the tumor.

Libraries were built with 5' RACE. Sequencing was performed on a NextSeq 500. TCRdb's own reprocessing of the public reads used fastp at Q25 and MiXCR and kept productive beta chains. Rows are combined by CDR3 protein, so each entry shows the most common genes and DNA. The sample table holds roughly 4,000 distinct CDR3 sequences, of which around 16% were seen once. About 21% of the sample comes from the top ten. The time point label, as the study defines it: sample taken at primary tumor resection. Antigen specificity for these receptors is unknown. Sequenced material: lung tumor tissue, taken at surgery. These receptors were obtained from a female donor with early-stage non-small cell lung cancer.

This chain links TRBV3-1 with TRBJ2-6; D not resolved. Between the trimmed V and J ends, which lost 4 bases and 0 bases, there was a span of 13 bases. Germline CDR1 LGHDT, CDR2 YNNKEL (reference sequence). The CDR3 covers 17 residues. The DNA of the CDR3 is TGTGCCAGCAGCCCGCACGGACGGAACTCTGGGGCCAACGTCCTGACTTTC. Translating gives CASSPHGRNSGANVLTF.

By proportion, this clonotype is medium-sized (0.01 to 0.1%). This chain uses TRBV6-5 with TRBJ2-2; 9 bases line up with TRBD1. The CDR3 runs 15 residues. The V gene end was trimmed by 6 bases and the J gene end by 5 bases; junction bases not matched to a gene: 7. Germline CDR1 MNHEY, CDR2 SVGAGI. This CDR3 reads CASRTGTGRTGELFF. The CDR3 coding sequence is TGTGCCAGCAGAACCGGGACAGGGCGTACCGGGGAGCTGTTTTTT.

This clonotype came up many times. The V call is TRBV28, the J call TRBJ2-5; 7 bases fit TRBD2. The CDR3 loop spans 15 amino acids. V trimming: 8 bases; J trimming: 0 bases; junction bases outside the gene matches: 9. The germline CDR1 and CDR2 sequences are MDHEN and SYDVKM. The DNA for the CDR3 is TGTGCCAGCCTTAATGCCGGGGGGAACCAAGAGACCCAGTACTTC. It specifies CASLNAGGNQETQYF.

Judged by abundance, this clonotype is medium-sized (0.01 to 0.1%). The CDR3 reads CASSEGRGTDNSPLHF. For the CDR3, the DNA is TGCGCCAGCAGTGAGGGGAGGGGAACCGATAATTCACCCCTCCACTTT. The V call is TRBV10-2, the J call TRBJ1-6; D perhaps matches TRBD1 (5 bases). Germline V gene sequence: CDR1 WSHSY, CDR2 SAAADI. This CDR3 spans 16 amino acids. The V gene lost 2 bases and the J gene lost 5 bases, with 13 bases spanning the gap.

By frequency in the sample, this clonotype is medium-sized. The V call is TRBV5-4, the J call TRBJ1-2, with 8 bases matching TRBD1. V was pared by 1 base and J by 4 bases, with 9 bases of the junction left unmatched. This CDR3 has 16 amino acids. Germline lookup yields CDR1 SGHNT and CDR2 YYREEE (reference sequence). The CDR3 DNA sequence: TGTGCCAGCAGCTTGTTCGAAGGACAGGGCGTCTATGGCTACACCTTC. Its protein is CASSLFEGQGVYGYTF.

This clonotype was observed once. J is TRBJ2-1 and V is TRBV12-3 or TRBV12-4, with 11 bases identical to TRBD2. This CDR3 is 15 amino acids long. The V gene end was trimmed by 5 bases and the J gene end by 9 bases; junction bases not matched to a gene: 9. CDR3 residues: CASSTGLADSGEQFF. The CDR3 DNA reads as TGTGCCAGCAGTACGGGACTAGCGGATTCGGGTGAGCAGTTCTTC.

This chain links TRBV20-1 with TRBJ2-3, with 8 positions matching TRBD2. V was clipped by 1 base and J by 4 bases; unmatched bases: 10. The CDR3 has 16 amino acids. Looked up from germline, CDR1 is DFQATT and CDR2 is SNEGSKA (reference sequence). CDR3 sequence (DNA): TGCAGTGCTAGAGCCCAAGCGGGGGACTCAGCAGATACGCAGTATTTT. Translated, it gives CSARAQAGDSADTQYF.

This clonotype was counted only a few times. The chain couples TRBV10-2 to TRBJ1-5, with TRBD1 identical over 8 bases. V lost 8 bases and J lost 5; bases outside the gene matches: 11. The CDR3 runs 15 residues. The germline gives CDR1 WSHSY, CDR2 SAAADI. CDR3 region: CASRLGTGEYQPQHF. CDR3 in DNA: TGCGCCAGCCGCCTAGGGACAGGAGAATATCAGCCCCAGCATTTT.

This clonotype has more than one count but fewer than ten. The chain uses TRBV6-1 and TRBJ1-5; TRBD1 might be the D (5 bases). The CDR3 is made up of 16 amino acids. V was shortened by 1 base and J by 3 bases, with 13 bases between the two germline ends. The germline gives CDR1 MNHNS, CDR2 SASEGT. This chain's CDR3 is CASSEGFGQTNQPQHF. CDR3 sequence (DNA): TGTGCCAGCAGTGAAGGGTTCGGACAAACCAATCAGCCCCAGCATTTT.

This rearrangement joins TRBV29-1 to TRBJ1-1; no reliable D call. Deletions cut 7 bases from V and 4 bases from J, with 10 bases between. This CDR3 is built from 11 residues. Germline V gives CDR1 SQVTM, CDR2 ANQGSEA. The CDR3 reads CSAGPLTEAFF. DNA of the CDR3: TGCAGCGCTGGACCACTCACTGAAGCTTTCTTT.

This clonotype is judged medium-sized (0.01 to 0.1%). This chain links TRBV7-9 with TRBJ1-2, with D unclear. The CDR3 sequence is 12 residues long. V lost 1 base to trimming and J lost 8 bases, with 8 bases between them. Germline CDR1 SEHNR, CDR2 FQNEAQ (reference sequence). The CDR3 bases are TGTGCCAGCAGCTTAGAAAATGGAGGCTACACCTTC. Amino acid sequence: CASSLENGGYTF.

This clonotype was recorded many times. This chain links TRBV7-9 with TRBJ1-2, with D unclear. In germline, CDR1 is SEHNR, CDR2 FQNEAQ (reference sequence). Trimming cost V 2 bases and J 4 bases, with 11 bases left between them. This CDR3 has 14 amino acids. Written as DNA, the CDR3 is TGTGCCAGCAGCTTACTCGGGGAAGGCTATGGCTACACCTTC. Its translation: CASSLLGEGYGYTF.

By frequency in the sample, this clonotype is large. In DNA form, the CDR3 reads TGTGCCAGCAGCACCCCCCTGCGACCGGACGAGGGGAATACGCAGTATTTT. Encoded protein: CASSTPLRPDEGNTQYF. The chain uses TRBV3-1 and TRBJ2-3; either TRBD1 or TRBD2 may supply D (5 bases each). The ends were cut back, 5 bases at V and 7 bases at J, with 25 bases in the middle. CDR3 length: 17 residues. CDR1 and CDR2 (germline): LGHDT, YNNKEL (reference sequence).

The chain carries TRBV28 and TRBJ1-5; 10 bases fit TRBD1. V shed 5 bases and J 3 bases; nucleotides not matched to a gene: 4. Germline CDR1 MDHEN, CDR2 SYDVKM. The CDR3 length is 15 residues. CDR3 DNA: TGTGCCAGCAGTAATGACAGGGGGCCCAATCAGCCCCAGCATTTT. As protein: CASSNDRGPNQPQHF.

This clonotype is medium-sized (0.01 to 0.1%). The V call is TRBV12-3 or TRBV12-4, the J call TRBJ2-1, with D perhaps matching TRBD2 (6 bases). V was trimmed by 2 bases and J by 0 bases, leaving 11 bases between them. The CDR3 consists of 16 residues. The CDR3 protein is CASSLPQTSSYNEQFF. In nucleotides, the CDR3 is TGTGCCAGCAGTTTACCCCAGACTAGCTCCTACAATGAGCAGTTCTTC.

There are many counts of this clonotype. The chain is built from TRBV4-3 and TRBJ2-1; 8 bases are a match to TRBD1. The junction had 11 bases not matched to a gene; V was cut back by 4 bases and J by 6 bases. Germline CDR1 and CDR2: LGHNA and YSLEER. This CDR3 spans 16 amino acids. This chain's CDR3 is CASSRVTGVLSNEQFF. The CDR3 DNA is TGCGCCAGCAGCCGCGTGACAGGGGTCCTATCCAATGAGCAGTTCTTC.

In its sample, this clonotype is medium-sized. This rearrangement joins TRBV12-3 or TRBV12-4 to TRBJ2-1; 11 nucleotides align to TRBD2. The CDR3 contains 14 residues. The junction had 3 bases not matched to a gene; V was cut back by 7 bases and J by 4 bases. The CDR3: CASTLAGGYNEQFF. CDR3 DNA: TGTGCCAGCACCTTAGCGGGGGGGTACAATGAGCAGTTCTTC.

This clonotype was detected ten times or more. The chain joins TRBV18 to TRBJ1-2; D is unresolved. Germline values: CDR1 KGHSH, CDR2 LQKENI. The V end lost 3 bases, the J end lost 1 base, and 6 bases lay between the germline ends. This CDR3 is 13 amino acids long. CDR3 residues: CASSPINNYGYTF. The DNA for the CDR3 is TGTGCCAGCTCACCCATCAATAACTATGGCTACACCTTC.

Judged by abundance, this clonotype is medium-sized. This chain joins TRBV5-1 and TRBJ1-1, with unresolved D. The germline V gene encodes CDR1 SGHRS and CDR2 YFSETQ. Trimming shortened V by 1 base and J by 5 bases, and 9 bases separated the two germline ends. The CDR3 runs 13 residues. The CDR3 nucleotides read TGCGCCAGCAGCTTGTCTGGGGAGACTGAAGCTTTCTTT. It specifies CASSLSGETEAFF.

By share, this clonotype counts as medium-sized. V gene TRBV19 combines with J gene TRBJ1-2; weak D call: TRBD1 (6 bases). Looked up from germline, CDR1 is LNHDA and CDR2 is SQIVND (reference sequence). V was trimmed by 10 bases and J by 0 bases, leaving 12 bases between them. This CDR3 has 13 residues. CDR3 sequence (DNA): TGTGCCACTCGGGACATTTCTAACTATGGCTACACCTTC. Protein product: CATRDISNYGYTF.

This clonotype occurred a few times. The V call is TRBV4-3, the J call TRBJ2-4; 7 bases map to TRBD2. The V and J ends lost 3 bases and 2 bases, in that order; junction bases with no gene match: 10. The CDR3 runs 17 residues. CDR1 LGHNA and CDR2 YSLEER come from the germline V gene. CDR3 protein: CASSHPGGAESKNIQYF. The CDR3 nucleotides read TGCGCCAGCAGCCACCCGGGGGGAGCGGAGTCCAAAAACATTCAGTACTTC.

This clonotype qualifies as medium-sized. The rearrangement links TRBV7-3 to TRBJ2-3; D is undetermined. The germline V and J ends were trimmed by 11 bases and 0 bases, with 15 bases remaining between them. CDR1 is SGHTA, CDR2 FQGTGA, per germline. This CDR3 spans 14 amino acids. DNA of the CDR3: TGTGCCCCCCCGAAGGCCCCTAGCACAGATACGCAGTATTTT. This codes for CAPPKAPSTDTQYF.